The 7 T cell receptor beta chains in this list originate from one sample, sequenced in a study of T cells in Graves' hyperthyroidism and ophthalmopathy. Authors of the study amplified TCR beta CDR3 regions from RNA transcripts. The HTBI primer set served for first-round RT-PCR of the TCR CDR3. TCRdb analysed the multiplex PCR reads with MiXCR anew, one entry per CDR3 protein. The sample holds roughly 800,000 distinct CDR3 sequences, more than 30% seen once. The specimen sequenced was blood. These receptors were obtained from a man between 18 and 35 years old with Graves' hyperthyroidism.

This clonotype appeared a few times. The chain combines TRBV13 with TRBJ1-2, with D unclear. Germline-derived CDR1 and CDR2 are PRHDT and FYEKMQ (reference sequence). This CDR3 contains 14 residues. The V end was cut by 5 bases, the J end by 3 bases, with 13 bases between. CDR3 amino acids: CASSPQGGDYGYTF. CDR3 nucleotide sequence: TGTGCCAGCAGCCCCCAAGGCGGTGACTATGGCTACACCTTC.

This clonotype was found a few times. This chain links TRBV9 with TRBJ1-6; 7 bases line up with TRBD1. This CDR3 has 15 residues. The V gene end was trimmed by 6 bases and the J gene end by 10 bases; junction bases not matched to a gene: 13. Germline CDR1 and CDR2: SGDLS and YYNGEE. DNA of the CDR3: TGTGCCAGCACCCCAGCGGGCAGGGGGGGATCACCCCTCCACTTT. It is translated as CASTPAGRGGSPLHF.

This clonotype was counted ten times or more. One junction end disagrees with the germline gene, perhaps due to a read error. V usage is TRBV7-2 and J usage is TRBJ1-5; perhaps TRBD1 as D (5 bases). In germline, CDR1 is SGHTA, CDR2 FQGNSA. The CDR3 has 15 residues. The DNA for the CDR3 is TGCGCCAGCAGCCCTACGGGGGATAGCAATCAGCCCCAGCATTTT. Encoded protein: CASSPTGDSNQPQHF.

This clonotype was observed a single time. The chain employs TRBV6-5 and TRBJ1-2; no firm D call. CDR3 length equals 14 residues. Germline V lookup: CDR1 MNHEY, CDR2 SVGAGI. V was clipped by 3 bases and J by 4 bases, with 12 bases between them. The CDR3 bases are TGTGCCAGCAGTTATAACGAGGGAACCTATGGCTACACCTTC. Encoded protein: CASSYNEGTYGYTF.

This clonotype has ten or more counts. The V call is TRBV6-6, the J call TRBJ1-2; 10 bases agree with TRBD1. Trimming took 8 bases from V and 8 from J; bases not matched to a gene: 5. The CDR3 totals 12 residues. Germline V gives CDR1 MNHNY, CDR2 SVGAGI (reference sequence). The CDR3 DNA follows: TGTGCCAGCGACAGGGGGCAGGGGGGCTACACCTTC. Amino acid sequence: CASDRGQGGYTF.

A note on this clonotype: This clone may be a read error of a much larger clone one base away. Because it lacks the conserved phenylalanine or tryptophan at the end, this CDR3 is likely a read error. The chain employs TRBV10-3 and TRBJ1-1, with 8 bases aligning to TRBD1. Germline loops: CDR1 ENHRY, CDR2 SYGVKD. Losses at the gene ends were 6 bases for V and 1 base for J; bases not matched to a gene: 1. This CDR3 has 13 amino acids. In DNA, the CDR3 is TGTGCCATCAGAGGGACAGGGAACACTGAAGCTTTCTCT. Its translation is CAIRGTGNTEAFS.

The rearrangement uses TRBV2 and TRBJ2-7, with a possible D match to TRBD1 (6 bases). With 5 bases removed from V and 2 bases from J, the gap between germline ends came to 19 bases. The CDR3 totals 16 residues. Germline CDR1 is SNHLY and CDR2 is FYNNEI. The CDR3 reads CASSYSILDSTYEQYF. The DNA of the CDR3 is TGTGCCAGCAGTTACTCGATTTTGGACAGCACCTACGAGCAGTACTTC.